There are many counts of the clone carrying this T cell receptor (beta chain). The antigen is undetermined. The germline V and J ends were trimmed by 3 bases and 7 bases, with 18 bases remaining between them. In germline, CDR1 is LGHNA, CDR2 YSLEER. This CDR3 has 15 residues. The data originate from a study of CD8 T cells in ankylosing spondylitis. Each TCR beta library was made by quantitative 5'-RACE that incorporated molecular barcodes. TCRdb processed the 5' RACE reads anew with MiXCR; each CDR3 protein has one entry. Of 150,000 to 200,000 distinct CDR3 sequences listed, 10% to 15% are singletons. Study-level results: Disease-linked clones bore a CD8+ phenotype and were relatively rare in peripheral blood.

The specimen was blood, either unsorted or a sorted T cell fraction (not recorded which). The source of this sequence is a female donor with ankylosing spondylitis or in good health (not recorded which). The V gene is TRBV4-3, the J gene TRBJ1-1; a possible D gene is TRBD1 (6 bases). Here the CDR3 reads CASSHYGGGGNEAFF. The CDR3 nucleotides are TGCGCCAGCAGCCACTACGGAGGGGGAGGGAATGAAGCTTTCTTT.